Below, 15 T cell receptor beta chains from the same sample are listed, as sequenced in a study of blood T cell repertoires in COVID-19. Produced via immunoSEQ multiplex PCR; TCRdb's table is partial and in-frame only. The sample holds fewer than 90,000 clones; 86% are singletons and the top ten take 3.9%. Sequencing input: peripheral blood. These receptors all stem from a man between 65 and 80 years old with active COVID-19.

The chain combines TRBV19 with TRBJ2-1; tentatively, D is TRBD2 (8 bases). The CDR3 runs to 14 residues. Germline lookup yields CDR1 LNHDA and CDR2 SQIVND (reference sequence). Trimming pared 7 bases from V and 6 bases from J, leaving 16 bases between. For the CDR3, the DNA is TGTGCCAGTAACAGGGGTAGCGGGGCCAATGAGCAGTTCTTC. Encoded protein: CASNRGSGANEQFF.

Here the CDR3 DNA reads TGTGCCAGCAGCAAAGGGGACCGGGACTACCCGCAAGAGACCCAGTACTTC. Amino acids: CASSKGDRDYPQETQYF. The chain carries TRBV21-1 and TRBJ2-5; no check of the table's D call, TRBD2, against the DNA was made. TRBV21-1 is labeled a pseudogene. This CDR3 comprises 17 residues.

The genes are TRBV4-3 and TRBJ1-3; 8 positions match TRBD1. CDR3 length: 15 amino acids. V shed 2 bases and J 4 bases; nucleotides not matched to a gene: 4. Germline-derived CDR1 and CDR2 are LGHNA and YSLEER. The CDR3 DNA reads as TGCGCCAGCAGCCAAACGACAGGGGCAGGAAACACCATATATTTT. Protein: CASSQTTGAGNTIYF.

V and J are TRBV27 and TRBJ2-4, with D possibly being TRBD2 (6 bases). The germline V gene encodes CDR1 MNHEY and CDR2 SMNVEV (reference sequence). The CDR3 covers 14 residues. V was pared by 3 bases and J by 7 bases, with 13 bases between. CDR3: CASSLGGLGNIQYF. The CDR3 DNA reads TGTGCCAGCAGTTTGGGGGGTTTGGGGAACATTCAGTACTTC.

The CDR3 protein is CASSYGGGSGDTQYF. The CDR3 DNA is TGTGCCAGCAGTTACGGGGGCGGGAGTGGAGATACGCAGTATTTT. The chain joins TRBV6-2 or TRBV6-3 to TRBJ2-3; a weak D match, TRBD2 (7 bases). The V end was cut by 2 bases, the J end by 5 bases, with 14 bases between. This CDR3 is built from 15 residues. Germline V lookup: CDR1 MNHEY, CDR2 SVGEGT.

The CDR3 coding sequence is TGTGCCAGCACCAAGGGACAACCCTACAATGAGCAGTTCTTC. As protein: CASTKGQPYNEQFF. The chain couples TRBV9 to TRBJ2-1, with D perhaps matching TRBD1 (6 bases). The CDR3 runs 14 residues. Trimming removed 6 bases at V and 2 bases at J, with 12 bases between. Germline V CDR1 and CDR2: SGDLS, YYNGEE.

The genes are TRBV5-1 and TRBJ2-7, with 8 bases identical to TRBD2. The germline CDR1 and CDR2 sequences are SGHRS and YFSETQ. V trimming: 3 bases; J trimming: 4 bases; junction bases outside the gene matches: 6. CDR3 size: 14 residues. CDR3 amino acids: CASSSGTRGYEQYF. DNA of the CDR3: TGCGCCAGCAGCTCTGGGACTAGGGGTTACGAGCAGTACTTC.

V is TRBV30 and J is TRBJ2-2, with 12 bases aligning to TRBD2. The V gene end was trimmed by 1 base and the J gene end by 7 bases; junction bases not matched to a gene: 7. The CDR3 covers 16 residues. CDR1 is GTSNPN, CDR2 SVGIG, per germline (reference sequence). The CDR3: CAWSGLAGGVGGELFF. As DNA, the CDR3 is TGTGCCTGGAGTGGGCTAGCGGGAGGGGTTGGCGGGGAGCTGTTTTTT.

The chain's CDR3 is CATEGGADTGELFF. The DNA of the CDR3 is TGTGCCACGGAGGGGGGGGCGGACACCGGGGAGCTGTTTTTT. The chain has TRBV24-1 and TRBJ2-2; tentatively, D is TRBD2 (7 bases). Trimming left V 10 bases short and J 3 bases short, with 14 bases between. This CDR3 has 14 residues. Germline-derived CDR1 and CDR2 are KGHDR and SFDVKD.

V gene TRBV5-1 combines with J gene TRBJ1-6; a weak D match, TRBD1 (5 bases). The V and J ends lost 4 bases and 14 bases respectively, with 19 bases between them. The germline gives CDR1 SGHRS, CDR2 YFSETQ. The CDR3 loop spans 14 amino acids. The CDR3 DNA reads TGCGCCAGCAGCAGGCAGGGCGCCGGGGGAGCCCTCCACTTT. Residues: CASSRQGAGGALHF.

The gene calls are TRBV28 and TRBJ2-7, with D perhaps TRBD2 (7 bases). Germline CDR1 MDHEN, CDR2 SYDVKM. Trimming pared 8 bases from V and 0 bases from J, leaving 14 bases between. This CDR3 is built from 14 residues. The CDR3, as DNA: TGTGCCAGCTGGGGGGGCGCCAACTCCTACGAGCAGTACTTC. Its protein product is CASWGGANSYEQYF.

In nucleotides, the CDR3 is TGCGCCAGCCCTGAGGGGGGGGCAAGACCCGGGGAGCTGTTTTTT. Protein sequence: CASPEGGARPGELFF. The V and J genes are TRBV10-2 and TRBJ2-2; perhaps TRBD2 as D (7 bases). In germline, CDR1 is WSHSY, CDR2 SAAADI. This CDR3 contains 15 residues. Trimming shortened V by 8 bases and J by 6 bases, and 19 bases separated the two germline ends.

The chain employs TRBV7-2 and TRBJ2-3; D call uncertain. Germline-derived CDR1 and CDR2 are SGHTA and FQGNSA. Trimming removed 5 bases from V and 8 bases from J, with 14 bases in between. This CDR3 contains 13 residues. DNA for the CDR3: TGTGCCAGCAGCCCAAACGGAGTCGGTACGCAGTATTTT. Translated, it gives CASSPNGVGTQYF.

The chain is built from TRBV6-6 and TRBJ2-7; 9 positions match TRBD1. From germline, CDR1 is MNHNY and CDR2 SVGAGI (reference sequence). The CDR3 contains 13 residues. V gave up 2 bases and J gave up 7 bases; unmatched junction bases: 3. The CDR3 DNA reads as TGTGCCAGCAGTTACGGGACAGGGAGGGAGCAGTACTTC. Its protein product is CASSYGTGREQYF.

Here the CDR3 DNA reads TGTGCCAGCTCGCTCGGACTAGCAGCAGATACGCAGTATTTT. Encoded protein: CASSLGLAADTQYF. The chain couples TRBV18 to TRBJ2-3, with TRBD2 matching over 8 bases. Trimming removed 6 bases from V and 4 bases from J; junction bases left unmatched: 6. CDR1 is KGHSH and CDR2 is LQKENI in the germline V gene. CDR3 length: 14 residues. The whole variable domain, remainder taken from reference TRBV18 and TRBJ2-3, is NAGVMQNPRHLVRRRGQEARLRCSPMKGHSHVYWYRQLPEEGLKFMVYLQKENIIDESGMPKERFSAEFPKEGPSILRIQQVVRGDSAAYFCASSLGLAADTQYFGPGTRLTVL.